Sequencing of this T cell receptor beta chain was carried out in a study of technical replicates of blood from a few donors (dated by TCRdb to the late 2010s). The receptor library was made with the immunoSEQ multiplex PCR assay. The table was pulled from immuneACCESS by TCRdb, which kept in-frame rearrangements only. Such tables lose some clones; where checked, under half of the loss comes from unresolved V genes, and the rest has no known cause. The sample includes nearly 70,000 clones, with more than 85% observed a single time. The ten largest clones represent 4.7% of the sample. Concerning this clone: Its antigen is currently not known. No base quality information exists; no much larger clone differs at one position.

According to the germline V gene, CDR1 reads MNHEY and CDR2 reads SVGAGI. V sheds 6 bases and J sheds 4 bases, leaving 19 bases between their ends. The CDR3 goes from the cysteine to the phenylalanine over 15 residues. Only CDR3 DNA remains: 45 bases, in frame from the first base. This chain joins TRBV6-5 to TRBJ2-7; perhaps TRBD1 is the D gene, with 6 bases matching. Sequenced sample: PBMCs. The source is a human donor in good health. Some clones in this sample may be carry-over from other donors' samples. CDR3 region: CASRSGTLSIYEQYF. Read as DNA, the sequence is TGTGCCAGCAGATCCGGGACACTATCCATATACGAGCAGTACTTC.